The 23 T cell receptor beta chains in this list originate from one sample, sequenced in a study of cytomegalovirus exposure and HLA in healthy donors. Vbeta (60) and Jbeta (13) primers were used in the PCR. Sequencing was performed with immunoSEQ multiplex PCR; in TCRdb, only in-frame clones are kept and a portion is missing. Its table lists about 130,000 clones. The material sequenced was PBMCs. These receptors were collected from a man in his forties or fifties in good health and CMV-seronegative.

The chain links TRBV28 to TRBJ1-6; possible D gene TRBD1, 5 bases. The CDR3 has 15 amino acids. The V and J ends lost 3 bases and 2 bases respectively, with 8 bases between them. In germline, CDR1 is MDHEN, CDR2 SYDVKM. CDR3: CASSFQGAYNSPLHF. Written as DNA, the CDR3 is TGTGCCAGCAGTTTTCAGGGCGCCTATAATTCACCCCTCCACTTT.

The chain combines TRBV5-1 with TRBJ2-1; D unresolved. V lost 1 base and J lost 0, with 14 bases in between. This CDR3 contains 17 residues. Germline V CDR1 and CDR2: SGHRS, YFSETQ. The CDR3 region is CASSLFSLPSSYNEQFF. In DNA, the CDR3 is TGCGCCAGCAGCTTGTTTTCACTCCCTAGCTCCTACAATGAGCAGTTCTTC. The full variable domain, rest sourced from reference TRBV5-1 and TRBJ2-1, is KAGVTQTPRYLIKTRGQQVTLSCSPISGHRSVSWYQQTPGQGLQFLFEYFSETQRNKGNFPGRFSGRQFSNSRSEMNVSTLELGDSALYLCASSLFSLPSSYNEQFFGPGTRLTVL.

The gene calls are TRBV11-2 and TRBJ1-1; D possibly corresponds to TRBD1 (6 bases). Trimming left V 3 bases short and J 0 bases short, with 17 bases between. This CDR3 has 17 residues. The germline V gene has CDR1 SGHAT and CDR2 FQNNGV. The CDR3 coding sequence is TGTGCCAGCAGCTTGGACAGTGGGATAACCATGAACACTGAAGCTTTCTTT. It specifies CASSLDSGITMNTEAFF.

The rearrangement uses TRBV2 and TRBJ2-3, with 7 bases lining up with TRBD2. CDR1 and CDR2 from the germline V gene are SNHLY and FYNNEI. This CDR3 is 15 amino acids long. Trimming took 3 bases from V and 4 from J; bases not matched to a gene: 7. Here the CDR3 reads CASSDAGEVADTQYF. CDR3 DNA sequence: TGTGCCAGCAGTGATGCGGGGGAAGTTGCAGATACGCAGTATTTT.

CDR3: CASNLGGRTEAFF. CDR3 DNA sequence: TGTGCCTCTAACCTCGGGGGGAGGACTGAAGCTTTCTTT. The chain uses TRBV30 and TRBJ1-1; tentatively, D is TRBD1 (5 bases). The CDR3 has 13 residues. Trimming took off 7 bases at V and 5 bases at J, with 17 bases between the two ends. CDR1 GTSNPN and CDR2 SVGIG come from the germline V gene (reference sequence).

The chain couples TRBV7-2 to TRBJ2-7, with 8 bases identical to TRBD2. This CDR3 is built from 14 residues. Germline V gene sequence: CDR1 SGHTA, CDR2 FQGNSA. Unmatched junction bases numbered 3, after V lost 5 bases and J lost 0 bases. The CDR3 DNA sequence: TGTGCCAGCAGCAGGAGCGGGAGCTCCTACGAGCAGTACTTC. This codes for CASSRSGSSYEQYF.

V gene TRBV11-2 combines with J gene TRBJ2-3; TRBD2 aligns across 12 bases. V trimming: 5 bases; J trimming: 5 bases; junction bases outside the gene matches: 11. The CDR3 spans 17 residues. Germline V CDR1 and CDR2: SGHAT, FQNNGV. The CDR3 DNA reads as TGTGCCAGCAGCCCTCCGGCAAGGACTAGCGGGAAAGATACGCAGTATTTT. The encoded protein is CASSPPARTSGKDTQYF.

This chain joins TRBV19 and TRBJ1-6; a weak D match, TRBD1 (6 bases). V was pared by 7 bases and J by 1 base, with 14 bases between. This CDR3 has 16 amino acids. The germline CDR1 and CDR2 sequences are LNHDA and SQIVND (reference sequence). The CDR3 region is CASNPRRGSYNSPLHF. DNA for the CDR3: TGTGCCAGTAACCCCCGCAGGGGTTCCTATAATTCACCCCTCCACTTT.

The CDR3: CASKIDMHTEAFF. The DNA for the CDR3 is TGTGCCAGCAAAATAGACATGCACACTGAAGCTTTCTTT. The rearrangement uses TRBV27 and TRBJ1-1; D remains ambiguous. Germline V lookup: CDR1 MNHEY, CDR2 SMNVEV (reference sequence). This CDR3 region has 13 residues. The germline V and J ends were trimmed by 7 bases and 3 bases, with 12 bases remaining between them.

J is TRBJ1-2 and V is TRBV2; 9 bases are shared with TRBD1. This CDR3 is built from 14 residues. Trimming removed 5 bases from V and 6 bases from J; junction bases left unmatched: 7. Looked up from germline, CDR1 is SNHLY and CDR2 is FYNNEI. The CDR3 sequence: CASSNYRGLDGYTF. The CDR3 region has the DNA TGTGCCAGCAGTAACTACAGGGGGCTGGATGGCTACACCTTC.

The CDR3 nucleotides read TGTGCCAGCAGCCTACAGGGGGTTGTCTATGGCTACACCTTC. This gives the protein CASSLQGVVYGYTF. The rearrangement uses TRBV7-9 and TRBJ1-2, with 8 positions matching TRBD1. The CDR3 totals 14 residues. Germline CDR1 reads SEHNR; CDR2 reads FQNEAQ (reference sequence). With V trimmed by 5 bases and J by 4 bases, 6 bases remained unmatched.

The chain joins TRBV5-6 to TRBJ2-2; TRBD2 aligns across 7 bases. CDR1 is SGHDT, CDR2 YYEEEE, per germline. V was pared by 4 bases and J by 13 bases, with 10 bases of the junction left unmatched. The length of the CDR3 is 13 residues. CDR3 nucleotide sequence: TGTGCCAGCAGCCTAGCGGAAATGGGTGGGCTGTTTTTT. This sequence encodes CASSLAEMGGLFF.

The genes are TRBV19 and TRBJ2-3, with D maybe TRBD2 (7 bases). Germline CDR1 reads LNHDA; CDR2 reads SQIVND (reference sequence). This CDR3 has 15 amino acids. The ends were cut back, 1 base at V and 3 bases at J, with 11 bases in the middle. In DNA, the CDR3 is TGTGCCAGTAGTATAGGAGGGGGACTAACAGATACGCAGTATTTT. It specifies CASSIGGGLTDTQYF. Full variable domain (missing parts from reference TRBV19 and TRBJ2-3): DGGITQSPKYLFRKEGQNVTLSCEQNLNHDAMYWYRQDPGQGLRLIYYSQIVNDFQKGDIAEGYSVSREKKESFPLTVTSAQKNPTAFYLCASSIGGGLTDTQYFGPGTRLTVL.

V and J are TRBV29-1 and TRBJ1-1; no clear D gene. The CDR3 has 13 residues. V gave up 4 bases and J gave up 5 bases, with 14 bases separating them. Germline V gene sequence: CDR1 SQVTM, CDR2 ANQGSEA. The CDR3 reads CSVGDVVGTEAFF. The CDR3 DNA follows: TGCAGCGTTGGAGACGTTGTCGGGACTGAAGCTTTCTTT.

The chain has TRBV9 and TRBJ2-1, with 16 bases fitting TRBD2. This CDR3 is 20 amino acids long. From germline, CDR1 is SGDLS and CDR2 YYNGEE. V was clipped by 4 bases and J by 4 bases; unmatched bases: 14. As DNA, the CDR3 is TGTGCCAGCAGCTTCGGGACGGGACTAGCGGGAGGGCCGGGTTACAATGAGCAGTTCTTC. This encodes CASSFGTGLAGGPGYNEQFF. The variable domain in full, with the rest retrieved from reference TRBV9 and TRBJ2-1, is DSGVTQTPKHLITATGQRVTLRCSPRSGDLSVYWYQQSLDQGLQFLIQYYNGEERAKGNILERFSAQQFPDLHSELNLSSLELGDSALYFCASSFGTGLAGGPGYNEQFFGPGTRLTVL.

V usage is TRBV5-1 and J usage is TRBJ2-2; TRBD2 might be the D (6 bases). This CDR3 is 17 amino acids long. Looked up from germline, CDR1 is SGHRS and CDR2 is YFSETQ. Trimming shortened V by 0 bases and J by 3 bases, and 15 bases separated the two germline ends. Here the CDR3 DNA reads TGCGCCAGCAGCTTGGCGGGGGAGCTGGGCTACACCGGGGAGCTGTTTTTT. Translated: CASSLAGELGYTGELFF.

This rearrangement joins TRBV7-3 to TRBJ2-5, with 9 bases aligning to TRBD1. This CDR3 has 14 residues. Germline CDR1 is SGHTA and CDR2 is FQGTGA. Germline trimming cut 1 base from V and 5 bases from J; bases unmatched to any gene: 2. CDR3 DNA sequence: TGTGCCAGCAGCTTAAGCGGACAGGGGGAGACCCAGTACTTC. As protein: CASSLSGQGETQYF.

This chain links TRBV19 with TRBJ2-5, with 10 bases matching TRBD2. This CDR3 has 15 residues. V was pared by 5 bases and J by 4 bases, with 7 bases of the junction left unmatched. In germline, CDR1 is LNHDA, CDR2 SQIVND (reference sequence). CDR3 DNA sequence: TGTGCCAGTAGTGATCGAGCTAGCGGGAGAGAGACCCAGTACTTC. Translated, it gives CASSDRASGRETQYF.

This chain uses TRBV11-3 with TRBJ2-2; 9 nucleotides agree with TRBD1. V was pared by 1 base and J by 2 bases, with 5 bases of the junction left unmatched. The CDR3 sequence is 17 residues long. Germline values: CDR1 SGHNT, CDR2 YENEEA. This CDR3 reads CASSLAPGQGNTGELFF. The CDR3 DNA reads as TGTGCCAGCAGCTTAGCTCCGGGACAGGGTAACACCGGGGAGCTGTTTTTT.

This chain connects TRBV10-1 to TRBJ2-1, with TRBD2 matching over 15 bases. Germline assignment: CDR1 WNHNN and CDR2 SYGVQD (reference sequence). The V and J ends lost 6 bases and 7 bases, in that order; junction bases with no gene match: 4. The CDR3 contains 15 residues. This CDR3 is CASSSGTSGRNEQFF. The CDR3 DNA follows: TGCGCCAGCAGCTCCGGGACTAGCGGGAGGAATGAGCAGTTCTTC.

This rearrangement joins TRBV4-1 to TRBJ2-1; 7 nucleotides line up with TRBD2. V gave up 3 bases and J gave up 1 base; unmatched junction bases: 9. The CDR3 is 17 residues long. Germline assignment: CDR1 MGHRA and CDR2 YSYEKL. Here the CDR3 reads CASSQLPSGTSYNEQFF. Written as DNA, the CDR3 is TGCGCCAGCAGCCAGCTCCCTAGCGGAACATCCTACAATGAGCAGTTCTTC.

The V gene is TRBV2, the J gene TRBJ1-1, with D hard to call. Germline V CDR1 and CDR2: SNHLY, FYNNEI. Trimming pared 7 bases from V and 0 bases from J, leaving 9 bases between. CDR3 length equals 13 residues. The CDR3 reads CASNTAMNTEAFF. In DNA, the CDR3 is TGTGCCAGCAATACAGCTATGAACACTGAAGCTTTCTTT. Full variable domain (remainder filled in from reference TRBV2 and TRBJ1-1): EPEVTQTPSHQVTQMGQEVILRCVPISNHLYFYWYRQILGQKVEFLVSFYNNEISEKSEIFDDQFSVERPDGSNFTLKIRSTKLEDSAMYFCASNTAMNTEAFFGQGTRLTVV.

The V call is TRBV9, the J call TRBJ1-1; D uncertain. The ends were cut back, 0 bases at V and 3 bases at J, with 9 bases in the middle. From germline, CDR1 is SGDLS and CDR2 YYNGEE. The CDR3 has 14 amino acids. The CDR3 sequence is CASSVAPGYTEAFF. CDR3 sequence (DNA): TGTGCCAGCAGCGTAGCACCGGGGTACACTGAAGCTTTCTTT.